Below, 2 T cell receptor beta chains from the same sample are listed, as sequenced in a study of glioma-infiltrating T cells after dendritic cell vaccination. Time point meaning: after dendritic cell vaccination, including at tumor progression/relapse. The repertoire was sequenced with immunoSEQ multiplex PCR; TCRdb's copy has only in-frame clones and lacks some. The data hold under 130,000 clones, with 90% observed a single time. The starting material was blood, obtained after dendritic cell vaccination. Receptor source: a human donor with glioblastoma.

CDR3 nucleotide sequence: TGTGCCAGCAGCTTAGGGGGGGGCGGGATAAACATTCAGTACTTC. It yields the protein CASSLGGGGINIQYF. The chain combines TRBV11-2 with TRBJ2-4, with D possibly being TRBD2 (7 bases). Germline CDR1 SGHAT, CDR2 FQNNGV. This CDR3 is built from 15 residues. The V end lost 1 base, the J end lost 6 bases, and 13 bases lay between the germline ends. Combining the CDR3 with reference TRBV11-2 and TRBJ2-4 gives the whole variable domain EAGVAQSPRYKIIEKRQSVAFWCNPISGHATLYWYQQILGQGPKLLIQFQNNGVVDDSQLPKDRFSAERLKGVDSTLKIQPAKLEDSAVYLCASSLGGGGINIQYFGAGTRLSVL.

The chain employs TRBV7-3 and TRBJ2-1, with D possibly matching TRBD1 (6 bases). V gave up 5 bases and J gave up 0 bases, with 20 bases separating them. This CDR3 is built from 18 residues. The germline CDR1 and CDR2 sequences are SGHTA and FQGTGA. As DNA, the CDR3 is TGTGCCAGCAGCCCCGACCCCAGGGGCGCGGGCTCCTACAATGAGCAGTTCTTC. This translates into CASSPDPRGAGSYNEQFF.